This TCR beta chain was profiled in a study of shared clonotypes between healthy human individuals. Germline V gene sequence: CDR1 GTSNPN, CDR2 SVGIG (reference sequence). With 2 bases removed from V and 4 bases from J, the gap between germline ends came to 8 bases. The CDR3 covers 13 residues. The donors were all Caucasian adults (living in Nashville, Tennessee). Profiled with immunoSEQ multiplex PCR; TCRdb holds only in-frame clones, not every one. The table records about 2.5 million clones, roughly 90% of them present only once. The V call is TRBV30, the J call TRBJ2-2; no reliable D call. Material for sequencing was naive CD4+ T cells from PBMCs. As to subset: CD45RA+ positively selected. The receptor comes from a man between 18 and 29 years old in good health. Some clones in this sample may be carry-over from other donors' samples. The CDR3 sequence: CAWSLYVTGELFF. In DNA, the CDR3 is TGTGCCTGGAGTTTGTATGTCACCGGGGAGCTGTTTTTT. Based on the CDR3 plus reference TRBV30 and TRBJ2-2, the full variable domain is SQTIHQWPATLVQPVGSPLSLECTVEGTSNPNLYWYRQAAGRGLQLLFYSVGIGQISSEVPQNLSASRPQDRQFILSSKKLLLSDSGFYLCAWSLYVTGELFFGEGSRLTVL.